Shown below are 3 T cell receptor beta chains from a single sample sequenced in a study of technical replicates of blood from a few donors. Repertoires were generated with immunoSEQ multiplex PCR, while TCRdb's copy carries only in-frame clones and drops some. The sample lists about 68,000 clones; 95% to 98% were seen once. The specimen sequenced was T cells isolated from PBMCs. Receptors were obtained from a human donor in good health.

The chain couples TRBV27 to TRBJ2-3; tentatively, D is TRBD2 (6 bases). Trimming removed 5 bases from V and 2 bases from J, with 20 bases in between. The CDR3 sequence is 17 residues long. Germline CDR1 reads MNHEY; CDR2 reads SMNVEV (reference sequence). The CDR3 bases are TGTGCCAGCAGTCGTCCCTACCGGGGGAGTTTCACAGATACGCAGTATTTT. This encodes CASSRPYRGSFTDTQYF.

In DNA form, the CDR3 reads TGTGCCAGCACCCCTGACATCCATCAGCCCCAGCATTTT. Its protein is CASTPDIHQPQHF. This chain links TRBV7-2 with TRBJ1-5; D uncertain. The V gene's germline CDR1 is SGHTA and CDR2 FQGNSA. The V end lost 7 bases, the J end lost 5 bases, and 12 bases lay between the germline ends. This CDR3 contains 13 residues. The whole variable domain, remainder taken from reference TRBV7-2 and TRBJ1-5, is GAGVSQSPSNKVTEKGKDVELRCDPISGHTALYWYRQSLGQGLEFLIYFQGNSAPDKSGLPSDRFSAERTGGSVSTLTIQRTQQEDSAVYLCASTPDIHQPQHFGDGTRLSIL.

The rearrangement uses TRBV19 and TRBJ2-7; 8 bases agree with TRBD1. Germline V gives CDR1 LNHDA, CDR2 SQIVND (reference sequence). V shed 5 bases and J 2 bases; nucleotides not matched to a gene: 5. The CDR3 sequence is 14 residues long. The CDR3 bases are TGTGCCAGTAGTCCCGGGACAGGAGCCTACGAGCAGTACTTC. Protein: CASSPGTGAYEQYF.